What follows are 31 T cell receptor beta chains derived from one specimen sequenced in a study of CD8 T cells in Susac syndrome. RNA was extracted with the RNeasy kit, and a quantity of 0.5 to 1 ug was reverse transcribed using random hexamers. TCRdb recomputed calls from the immunoSEQ multiplex PCR reads with MiXCR, one row per CDR3 protein. This sample has 150,000 to 200,000 distinct CDR3 sequences, with nearly 97% found just once. Sequenced material: CD4+ T cells from PBMCs. Receptor source: a human donor with multiple sclerosis.

The rearrangement uses TRBV27 and TRBJ2-7; 7 bases line up with TRBD1. The germline V gene encodes CDR1 MNHEY and CDR2 SMNVEV (reference sequence). V dropped 6 bases and J dropped 6; count of bases not matched to a gene: 14. The CDR3 is 15 amino acids. The CDR3: CASRPAAGTALEQYF. In DNA, the CDR3 is TGTGCCAGCAGACCAGCCGCCGGGACAGCCCTCGAGCAGTACTTC.

The chain joins TRBV30 to TRBJ2-3; TRBD2 matches 7 bases. This CDR3 spans 14 amino acids. CDR1 is GTSNPN and CDR2 is SVGIG in the germline V gene (reference sequence). The junction had 3 bases not matched to a gene; V was cut back by 0 bases and J by 3 bases. CDR3 sequence: CAWSVLGGTDTQYF. The CDR3 bases are TGTGCCTGGAGTGTACTGGGGGGGACAGATACGCAGTATTTT.

This clonotype was seen only a few times. This rearrangement joins TRBV18 to TRBJ1-5; D is uncertain. The CDR3 is 13 amino acids. V gave up 4 bases and J gave up 4 bases, with 8 bases separating them. Per the germline V gene, CDR1 is KGHSH and CDR2 is LQKENI. The CDR3 DNA reads as TGTGCCAGCTCACGGACTTTAAATCAGCCCCAGCATTTT. Translated, it gives CASSRTLNQPQHF.

J is TRBJ2-3 and V is TRBV20-1, with a possible D match to TRBD1 (7 bases). With 5 bases removed from V and 1 base from J, the gap between germline ends came to 16 bases. The V gene's germline CDR1 is DFQATT and CDR2 SNEGSKA (reference sequence). The CDR3 consists of 15 residues. Written as DNA, the CDR3 is TGCAGTGCTGTCTCCAGGGGGGTCCGCACAGATACGCAGTATTTT. This encodes CSAVSRGVRTDTQYF.

The chain links TRBV20-1 to TRBJ1-5; weak D call: TRBD1 (6 bases). CDR3 size: 14 residues. Germline V gene lookup returns CDR1 DFQATT and CDR2 SNEGSKA (reference sequence). Trimming stripped 6 bases from V and 2 bases from J, with 14 bases between. This CDR3 reads CSAPGTLGNQPQHF. The CDR3 DNA is TGCAGTGCCCCCGGGACACTCGGCAATCAGCCCCAGCATTTT.

CDR3: CASSLSLGTTNYGYTF. In DNA form, the CDR3 reads TGTGCCAGCAGCTTATCTCTGGGCACCACTAACTATGGCTACACCTTC. The gene calls are TRBV13 and TRBJ1-2; no firm D call. The V end was cut by 2 bases, the J end by 0 bases, with 13 bases between. The CDR3 has 16 residues. The V gene's germline CDR1 is PRHDT and CDR2 FYEKMQ (reference sequence).

This clonotype was detected only once. This chain links TRBV20-1 with TRBJ1-5; D call uncertain. The CDR3 is made up of 15 amino acids. V lost 3 bases, J lost 0 bases, and 12 bases lay in between. Germline loops: CDR1 DFQATT, CDR2 SNEGSKA (reference sequence). The CDR3 sequence is CSASNHAGSNQPQHF. CDR3 nucleotides: TGCAGTGCTAGTAACCACGCGGGTAGCAATCAGCCCCAGCATTTT.

The chain couples TRBV6-2 or TRBV6-3 to TRBJ2-3; possibly TRBD2 for D (6 bases). CDR1 MNHEY and CDR2 SVGEGT come from the germline V gene. The CDR3 has 17 residues. With 4 bases removed from V and 5 bases from J, the gap between germline ends came to 22 bases. CDR3 nucleotide sequence: TGTGCCAGCAGTTTCCCCTCTGGACGGGGGTATGAAGATACGCAGTATTTT. This translates into CASSFPSGRGYEDTQYF.

This clonotype was counted a single time. This chain joins TRBV11-1 and TRBJ1-3; D is undetermined. The CDR3 covers 13 residues. From germline, CDR1 is SGHAT and CDR2 FQDESV (reference sequence). Trimming removed 5 bases at V and 7 bases at J, with 12 bases between. CDR3 coding DNA: TGTGCCAGCAGCCGGACGTCCCGGAACACCATATATTTT. This translates into CASSRTSRNTIYF.

The V gene is TRBV6-2 or TRBV6-3, the J gene TRBJ2-1; TRBD1 matches at 7 bases. Germline CDR1 and CDR2: MNHEY and SVGEGT. This CDR3 region has 16 residues. V lost 3 bases to trimming and J lost 4 bases; unmatched junction nucleotides: 9. CDR3 residues: CASSYRGQRVYNEQFF. CDR3 coding DNA: TGTGCCAGCAGTTATCGGGGACAGAGGGTATACAATGAGCAGTTCTTC.

The chain couples TRBV12-3 or TRBV12-4 to TRBJ2-3, with a weak D call TRBD1 (5 bases). This CDR3 has 15 amino acids. V was pared by 5 bases and J by 4 bases, with 16 bases between. The CDR3 loop reads CASSPPGLGSDTQYF. CDR3 coding DNA: TGTGCCAGCAGTCCCCCAGGGTTGGGTTCAGATACGCAGTATTTT.

The chain recombines TRBV30 with TRBJ2-1; D tentatively fits TRBD1 or TRBD2 (5 bases each). CDR3 size: 12 residues. V lost 6 bases to trimming and J lost 1 base, with 7 bases between them. Germline CDR1 GTSNPN, CDR2 SVGIG (reference sequence). The CDR3: CACGGSYNEQFF. The DNA for the CDR3 is TGTGCCTGTGGGGGATCCTACAATGAGCAGTTCTTC.

The chain joins TRBV3-1 to TRBJ2-7; TRBD2 matches at 11 bases. The junction had 6 bases not matched to a gene; V was cut back by 4 bases and J by 4 bases. CDR3 length: 15 amino acids. Germline loops: CDR1 LGHDT, CDR2 YNNKEL (reference sequence). CDR3 coding DNA: TGTGCCAGCAGCCGGTTAGCGGGGGGGCTTTACGAGCAGTACTTC. Translation: CASSRLAGGLYEQYF.

The chain uses TRBV30 and TRBJ2-3; D is unclear. V shed 2 bases and J shed 6 bases, with 12 bases lying between them. The CDR3 length is 13 residues. Germline lookup yields CDR1 GTSNPN and CDR2 SVGIG (reference sequence). The DNA for the CDR3 is TGTGCCTGGAGTCCTCACGGTTCGGATACGCAGTATTTT. Its protein is CAWSPHGSDTQYF.

For the CDR3, the DNA is TGCGCCAGCAGCCTGGAGGGGACTAGACAAGAGACCCAGTACTTC. As protein: CASSLEGTRQETQYF. The chain employs TRBV5-1 and TRBJ2-5, with TRBD2 matching over 8 bases. From germline, CDR1 is SGHRS and CDR2 YFSETQ. V dropped 4 bases and J dropped 2; count of bases not matched to a gene: 7. This CDR3 is built from 15 residues.

The V gene is TRBV30, the J gene TRBJ2-3; 7 nucleotides agree with TRBD2. J lost 1 base, V lost 2 bases, and 6 bases had no gene match. Germline CDR1 and CDR2: GTSNPN and SVGIG (reference sequence). The CDR3 totals 15 residues. CDR3 protein: CAWSRASGGTDTQYF. The CDR3, as DNA: TGTGCCTGGAGTCGGGCTAGCGGAGGCACAGATACGCAGTATTTT.

The V call is TRBV28, the J call TRBJ2-1; 12 positions match TRBD2. There are 16 residues in the CDR3. The V gene's germline CDR1 is MDHEN and CDR2 SYDVKM. J lost 5 bases, V lost 6 bases, and 8 bases had no gene match. In nucleotides, the CDR3 is TGTGCCAGCAGGACAACTAGCGGGGGGCCCCACAATGAGCAGTTCTTC. Translating it yields CASRTTSGGPHNEQFF.

The chain links TRBV20-1 to TRBJ1-6; weak D call: TRBD1 (5 bases). The CDR3 has 14 amino acids. The V end was cut by 1 base, the J end by 10 bases, with 14 bases between. From germline, CDR1 is DFQATT and CDR2 SNEGSKA (reference sequence). The CDR3 reads CSARVGGFESPLHF. The CDR3 nucleotides read TGCAGTGCTAGAGTGGGGGGATTTGAGTCACCCCTCCACTTT.

The V call is TRBV18, the J call TRBJ1-6; 7 positions match TRBD1. The CDR3 runs 14 residues. V gave up 4 bases and J gave up 7 bases; unmatched junction bases: 4. The germline V gene has CDR1 KGHSH and CDR2 LQKENI. CDR3 residues: CASSQDRKNSPLHF. The CDR3 DNA follows: TGTGCCAGCTCACAGGACAGGAAGAATTCACCCCTCCACTTT.

The chain employs TRBV14 and TRBJ2-1, with D unclear. V shed 3 bases and J shed 8 bases, with 5 bases lying between them. Germline V gene lookup returns CDR1 SGHDN and CDR2 FVKESK. This CDR3 comprises 11 residues. The CDR3 spells CASSHYDEQFF. The CDR3 nucleotides read TGTGCCAGCAGCCACTATGATGAGCAGTTCTTC.

The chain joins TRBV20-1 to TRBJ2-1; no firm D call. V was clipped by 2 bases and J by 1 base, with 12 bases between them. The V gene's germline CDR1 is DFQATT and CDR2 SNEGSKA (reference sequence). This CDR3 is built from 15 residues. As DNA, the CDR3 is TGCAGTGCTAGACGGCGGCCCCAATCCTACAATGAGCAGTTCTTC. It yields the protein CSARRRPQSYNEQFF.

This clonotype was recorded a few times. The J gene is TRBJ2-7, the V gene TRBV12-3 or TRBV12-4; D remains unclear. The CDR3 contains 12 residues. Trimming stripped 4 bases from V and 0 bases from J, with 4 bases between. CDR3 amino acids: CASSSRSYEQYF. CDR3 bases: TGTGCCAGCAGTTCCCGCTCCTACGAGCAGTACTTC.

This sequence joins TRBV29-1 and TRBJ2-7; 7 nucleotides match TRBD1. J was trimmed by 6 bases and V by 7 bases; bases with no gene match: 12. The CDR3 covers 13 residues. Germline values: CDR1 SQVTM, CDR2 ANQGSEA. The CDR3 bases are TGCAGCGCCGAAAAAGGGGGCCCCTCCGAGCAGTACTTC. As protein: CSAEKGGPSEQYF.

This chain uses TRBV28 with TRBJ2-7; D gene uncertain. CDR1 and CDR2 from the germline V gene are MDHEN and SYDVKM. This CDR3 spans 12 amino acids. The germline V and J ends were trimmed by 3 bases and 1 base, with 4 bases remaining between them. The CDR3 sequence is CASSFKSYEQYF. CDR3 DNA sequence: TGTGCCAGCAGTTTTAAGTCCTACGAGCAGTACTTC.

This clonotype was detected only once. The junction and the germline gene differ at one end; a read error may be behind it. The chain is built from TRBV13 and TRBJ1-1; D ambiguous. This CDR3 has 14 residues. Germline V lookup: CDR1 PRHDT, CDR2 FYEKMQ (reference sequence). The CDR3 loop reads CASSIGLPNTEAFF. DNA of the CDR3: TGTGCCAGCAGCATAGGACTGCCGAACACTGAAGCTTTCTTT.

Worth noting for this clonotype: The germline gene is not matched at one end of the junction; a read error may be the cause. V usage is TRBV7-2 and J usage is TRBJ1-1; tentative D call: TRBD1 (5 bases). CDR1 and CDR2 (germline): SGHTA, FQGNSA. The CDR3 totals 15 residues. CDR3 residues: CATSRLQGANTEAFF. The CDR3 bases are TGTGCCACCAGCAGATTGCAGGGCGCGAACACTGAAGCTTTCTTT.

This clonotype has a single count. The chain combines TRBV7-2 with TRBJ2-5; D unclear. The V end lost 1 base, the J end lost 2 bases, and 11 bases lay between the germline ends. Looked up from germline, CDR1 is SGHTA and CDR2 is FQGNSA. The length of the CDR3 is 15 residues. This CDR3 is CASSLGGRVQETQYF. CDR3 nucleotide sequence: TGTGCCAGCAGCTTAGGTGGCAGAGTACAAGAGACCCAGTACTTC.

The chain employs TRBV6-1 and TRBJ2-7; unclear D gene. In germline, CDR1 is MNHNS, CDR2 SASEGT. V lost 4 bases and J lost 2, with 12 bases in between. This CDR3 is 14 amino acids long. CDR3 in DNA: TGTGCCAGCAGTGTCCTTGGCGGACCCTACGAGCAGTACTTC. Translating it yields CASSVLGGPYEQYF.

The genes are TRBV18 and TRBJ2-7; a possible D gene is TRBD1 (6 bases). Between the trimmed V and J ends, which lost 4 bases and 2 bases, there was a span of 15 bases. CDR1 and CDR2 from the germline V gene are KGHSH and LQKENI. The CDR3 loop spans 15 amino acids. The CDR3 here is CASSRGIQGPYEQYF. CDR3 DNA sequence: TGTGCCAGCTCACGAGGAATTCAGGGGCCCTACGAGCAGTACTTC.

The chain is built from TRBV20-1 and TRBJ2-7; D is possibly TRBD2 (5 bases). The CDR3 is 13 amino acids. V lost 1 base and J lost 2, with 9 bases in between. Germline CDR1 reads DFQATT; CDR2 reads SNEGSKA (reference sequence). The CDR3 DNA reads as TGCAGTGCTAGAGGAGCCGGGACCTACGAGCAGTACTTC. It specifies CSARGAGTYEQYF.

This clonotype has only one observation. This rearrangement joins TRBV6-1 to TRBJ1-2, with D unclear. Trimming shortened V by 0 bases and J by 4 bases, and 6 bases separated the two germline ends. This CDR3 is built from 13 residues. Looked up from germline, CDR1 is MNHNS and CDR2 is SASEGT. DNA of the CDR3: TGTGCCAGCAGTGAAGCGATAAGCTATGGCTACACCTTC. The encoded protein is CASSEAISYGYTF.